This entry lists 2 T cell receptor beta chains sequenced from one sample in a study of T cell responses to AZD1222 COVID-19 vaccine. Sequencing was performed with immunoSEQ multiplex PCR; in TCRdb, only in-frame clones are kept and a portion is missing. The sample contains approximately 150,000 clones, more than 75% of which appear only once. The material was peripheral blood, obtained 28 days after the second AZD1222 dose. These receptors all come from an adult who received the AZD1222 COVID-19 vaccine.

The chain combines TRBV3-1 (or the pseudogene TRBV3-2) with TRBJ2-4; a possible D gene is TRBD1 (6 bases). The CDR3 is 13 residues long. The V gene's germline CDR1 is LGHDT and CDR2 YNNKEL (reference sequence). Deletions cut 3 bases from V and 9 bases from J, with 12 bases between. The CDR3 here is CASSQGAQGIQYF. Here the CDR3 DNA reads TGTGCCAGCAGCCAGGGGGCACAGGGCATTCAGTACTTC.

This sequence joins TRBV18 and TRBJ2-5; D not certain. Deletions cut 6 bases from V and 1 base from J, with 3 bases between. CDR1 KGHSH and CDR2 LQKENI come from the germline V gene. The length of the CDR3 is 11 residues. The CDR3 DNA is TGTGCCAGCTCTCGCCAAGAGACCCAGTACTTC. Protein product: CASSRQETQYF.